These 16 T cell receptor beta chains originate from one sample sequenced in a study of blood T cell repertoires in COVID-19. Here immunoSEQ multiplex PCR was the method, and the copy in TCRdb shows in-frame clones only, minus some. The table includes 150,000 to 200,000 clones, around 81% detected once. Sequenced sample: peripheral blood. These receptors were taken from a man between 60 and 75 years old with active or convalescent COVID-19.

This CDR3 reads CASSVGASGDYEQYF. The CDR3 region has the DNA TGTGCCAGCAGCGTAGGGGCTAGCGGGGACTACGAGCAGTACTTC. The rearrangement joins TRBV9 to TRBJ2-7; 9 nucleotides agree with TRBD2. Looked up from germline, CDR1 is SGDLS and CDR2 is YYNGEE. V lost 0 bases and J lost 3; bases outside the gene matches: 4. CDR3 length: 15 amino acids.

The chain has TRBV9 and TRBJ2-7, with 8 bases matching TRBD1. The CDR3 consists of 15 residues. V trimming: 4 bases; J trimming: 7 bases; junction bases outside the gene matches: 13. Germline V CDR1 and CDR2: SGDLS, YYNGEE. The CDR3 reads CASSPGGGPPGEQYF. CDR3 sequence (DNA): TGTGCCAGCAGCCCAGGGGGCGGACCGCCTGGGGAGCAGTACTTC.

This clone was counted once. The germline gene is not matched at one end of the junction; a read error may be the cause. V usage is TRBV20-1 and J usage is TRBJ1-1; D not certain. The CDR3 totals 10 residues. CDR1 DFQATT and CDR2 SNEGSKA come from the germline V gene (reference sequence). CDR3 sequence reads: CSAGDFEAFF. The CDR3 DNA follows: TGCAGTGCTGGAGACTTCGAAGCTTTCTTT.

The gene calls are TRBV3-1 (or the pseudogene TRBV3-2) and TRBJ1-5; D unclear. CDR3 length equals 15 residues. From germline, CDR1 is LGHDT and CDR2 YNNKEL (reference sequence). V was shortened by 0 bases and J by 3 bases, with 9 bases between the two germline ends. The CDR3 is CASSQDGQFNQPQHF. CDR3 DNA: TGTGCCAGCAGCCAAGATGGCCAGTTCAATCAGCCCCAGCATTTT.

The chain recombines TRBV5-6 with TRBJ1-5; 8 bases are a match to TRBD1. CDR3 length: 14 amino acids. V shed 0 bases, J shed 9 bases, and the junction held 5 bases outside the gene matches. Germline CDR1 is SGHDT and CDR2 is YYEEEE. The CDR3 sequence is CASSLGQGAGPQHF. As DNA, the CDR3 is TGTGCCAGCAGCTTGGGTCAGGGGGCCGGGCCCCAGCATTTT.

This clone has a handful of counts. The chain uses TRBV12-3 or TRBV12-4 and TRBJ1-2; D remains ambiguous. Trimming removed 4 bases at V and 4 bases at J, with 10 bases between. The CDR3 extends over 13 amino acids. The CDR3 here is CASSSVPGYGYTF. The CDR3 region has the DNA TGTGCCAGCAGTTCGGTCCCTGGCTATGGCTACACCTTC.

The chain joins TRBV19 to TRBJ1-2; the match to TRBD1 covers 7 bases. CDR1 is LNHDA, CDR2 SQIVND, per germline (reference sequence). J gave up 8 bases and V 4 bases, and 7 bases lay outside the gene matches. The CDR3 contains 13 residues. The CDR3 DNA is TGTGCCAGTAGTACCAGACAGGGAGGAGGCTACACCTTC. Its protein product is CASSTRQGGGYTF.

The CDR3 loop is CASASAIQGEQYF. CDR3 sequence (DNA): TGTGCCAGCGCCTCGGCGATCCAGGGCGAGCAGTACTTC. The rearrangement uses TRBV2 and TRBJ2-7, with D possibly TRBD1 on 5 matching bases. Trimming left V 8 bases short and J 6 bases short, with 17 bases between. The CDR3 is 13 residues long. The germline CDR1 and CDR2 sequences are SNHLY and FYNNEI. Full variable domain (missing parts from reference TRBV2 and TRBJ2-7): EPEVTQTPSHQVTQMGQEVILRCVPISNHLYFYWYRQILGQKVEFLVSFYNNEISEKSEIFDDQFSVERPDGSNFTLKIRSTKLEDSAMYFCASASAIQGEQYFGPGTRLTVT.

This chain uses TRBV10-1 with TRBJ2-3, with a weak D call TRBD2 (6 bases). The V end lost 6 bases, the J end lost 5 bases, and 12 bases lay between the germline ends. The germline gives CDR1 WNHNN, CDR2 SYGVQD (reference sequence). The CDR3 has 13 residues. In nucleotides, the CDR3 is TGCGCCAGCAGCGGAGGGGTTGGAGATACGCAGTATTTT. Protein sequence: CASSGGVGDTQYF.

CDR3 sequence: CASSLIFGTEAFF. CDR3 DNA sequence: TGTGCCAGCAGCTTAATTTTTGGGACAGAAGCTTTCTTT. The genes are TRBV7-3 and TRBJ1-1, with TRBD1 as a possible D gene (6 bases). CDR3 size: 13 residues. Trimming left V 1 base short and J 8 bases short, with 11 bases between. Germline values: CDR1 SGHTA, CDR2 FQGTGA.

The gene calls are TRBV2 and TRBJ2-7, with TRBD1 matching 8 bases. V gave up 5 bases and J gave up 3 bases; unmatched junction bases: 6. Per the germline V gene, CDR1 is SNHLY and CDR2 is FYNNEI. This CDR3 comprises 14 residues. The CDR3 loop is CASSPGTGNYEQYF. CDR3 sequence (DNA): TGTGCCAGCAGTCCAGGGACAGGAAACTACGAGCAGTACTTC.

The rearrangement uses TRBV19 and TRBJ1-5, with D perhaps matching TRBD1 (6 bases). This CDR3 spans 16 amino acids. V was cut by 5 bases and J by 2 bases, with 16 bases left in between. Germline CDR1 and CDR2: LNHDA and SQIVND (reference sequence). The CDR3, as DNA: TGTGCCAGTAGTGCCCAGGGGTTGTGGGGCAATCAGCCCCAGCATTTT. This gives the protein CASSAQGLWGNQPQHF.

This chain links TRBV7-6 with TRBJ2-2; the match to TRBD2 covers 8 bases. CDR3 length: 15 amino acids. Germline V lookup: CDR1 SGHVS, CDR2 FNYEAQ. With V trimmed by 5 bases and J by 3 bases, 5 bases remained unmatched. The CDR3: CASSRRREDTGELFF. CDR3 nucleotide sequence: TGTGCCAGCAGCCGGCGGCGGGAGGACACCGGGGAGCTGTTTTTT.

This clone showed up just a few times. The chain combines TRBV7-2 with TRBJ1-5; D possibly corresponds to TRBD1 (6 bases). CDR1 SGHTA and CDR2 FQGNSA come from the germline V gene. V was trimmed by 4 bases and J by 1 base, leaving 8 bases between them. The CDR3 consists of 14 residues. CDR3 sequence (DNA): TGTGCCAGCAGCTGGGACACCAGCAATCAGCCCCAGCATTTT. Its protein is CASSWDTSNQPQHF.

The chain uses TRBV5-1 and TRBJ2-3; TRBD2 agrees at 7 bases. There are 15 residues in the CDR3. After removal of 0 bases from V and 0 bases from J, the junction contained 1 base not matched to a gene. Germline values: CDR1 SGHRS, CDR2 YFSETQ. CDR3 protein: CASSLASGSTDTQYF. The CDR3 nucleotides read TGCGCCAGCAGCTTGGCTAGCGGTAGCACAGATACGCAGTATTTT.

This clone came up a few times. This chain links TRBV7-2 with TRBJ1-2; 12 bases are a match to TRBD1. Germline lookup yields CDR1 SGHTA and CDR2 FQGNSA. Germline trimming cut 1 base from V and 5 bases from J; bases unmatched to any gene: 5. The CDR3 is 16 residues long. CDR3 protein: CASSLDGTGGLYGYTF. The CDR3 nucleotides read TGTGCCAGCAGCTTAGATGGGACAGGGGGCCTTTATGGCTACACCTTC.